One and the same sample provided the 18 T cell receptor beta chains below, sequenced in a study of blood T cells in healthy people across ages. Next came a second PCR, run for about 7 to 12 cycles, which used a sample-barcoded 5' primer along with a J-beta primer mix. Using its own MiXCR run on the 5' RACE reads, TCRdb lists one record per CDR3 protein. The sample lists around 800,000 distinct CDR3 sequences; around 45% were seen once. Sample: blood. The receptors here all came from a man in his 60s in good health.

The chain is built from TRBV28 and TRBJ1-1, with a weak D call TRBD1 (5 bases). Germline values: CDR1 MDHEN, CDR2 SYDVKM. V lost 6 bases, J lost 6 bases, and 17 bases lay in between. The CDR3 is made up of 14 amino acids. CDR3 loop: CASSPGGGRSEAFF. The CDR3 DNA is TGTGCCAGCAGCCCTGGGGGGGGACGTTCTGAAGCTTTCTTT.

This clonotype turned up a few times. CDR3 coding DNA: TGTGCCAGCAGTTTCAGTGGACAGGGGAAAAACATTCAGTACTTC. Its protein product is CASSFSGQGKNIQYF. The rearrangement uses TRBV28 and TRBJ2-4, with 9 bases aligning to TRBD1. The germline V gene encodes CDR1 MDHEN and CDR2 SYDVKM. With V trimmed by 3 bases and J by 4 bases, 4 bases remained unmatched. CDR3 length equals 15 residues. Supplemented by reference TRBV28 and TRBJ2-4, the full variable domain reads DVKVTQSSRYLVKRTGEKVFLECVQDMDHENMFWYRQDPGLGLRLIYFSYDVKMKEKGDIPEGYSVSREKKERFSLILESASTNQTSMYLCASSFSGQGKNIQYFGAGTRLSVL.

This chain links TRBV7-2 with TRBJ2-3, with 10 bases matching TRBD2. The CDR3 runs to 19 residues. V was clipped by 3 bases and J by 0 bases; unmatched bases: 12. The germline CDR1 and CDR2 sequences are SGHTA and FQGNSA. CDR3 DNA sequence: TGTGCCAGCAGCTTTGGGGCCCTAGCGGGGGCCCTTAGCACAGATACGCAGTATTTT. Its translation is CASSFGALAGALSTDTQYF.

The chain couples TRBV29-1 to TRBJ1-4; D is uncertain. Germline V gives CDR1 SQVTM, CDR2 ANQGSEA. Trimming shortened V by 6 bases and J by 4 bases, and 6 bases separated the two germline ends. The CDR3 runs to 11 residues. CDR3 sequence (DNA): TGCAGCGTGGCCGATAATGAAAAACTGTTTTTT. This translates into CSVADNEKLFF.

The chain links TRBV7-2 to TRBJ2-7, with TRBD2 matching over 16 bases. The CDR3 consists of 19 residues. Germline lookup yields CDR1 SGHTA and CDR2 FQGNSA. The V and J ends lost 5 bases and 0 bases, in that order; junction bases with no gene match: 10. For the CDR3, the DNA is TGTGCCAGCAGCACAAGACCGGGACTAGCGGGGGGGAGCTCCTACGAGCAGTACTTC. Residues: CASSTRPGLAGGSSYEQYF.

Details on this clonotype: A much more abundant neighbour one base away suggests this may be a read error. V usage is TRBV7-3 and J usage is TRBJ2-1; TRBD1 is a possible D gene (6 bases). CDR1 and CDR2 (germline): SGHTA, FQGTGA. This CDR3 has 15 amino acids. The CDR3 DNA sequence: TGTGCCAGCAGCCGAACCAGGACAGCTTACAAGGAGCAGTTCTTC. Protein sequence: CASSRTRTAYKEQFF.

This clonotype has a handful of counts. The V and J genes are TRBV7-2 and TRBJ2-7; D may be TRBD2 (5 bases). This CDR3 is built from 15 residues. V was cut by 5 bases and J by 2 bases, with 16 bases left in between. Germline CDR1 reads SGHTA; CDR2 reads FQGNSA. The CDR3 nucleotides read TGTGCCAGCAGCGGGTGGCCCGAGGGCGCCTACGAGCAGTACTTC. This translates into CASSGWPEGAYEQYF. Complete variable domain (other parts from reference TRBV7-2 and TRBJ2-7): GAGVSQSPSNKVTEKGKDVELRCDPISGHTALYWYRQSLGQGLEFLIYFQGNSAPDKSGLPSDRFSAERTGGSVSTLTIQRTQQEDSAVYLCASSGWPEGAYEQYFGPGTRLTVT.

This sequence joins TRBV2 and TRBJ1-4; D not resolved. The CDR3 runs 12 residues. The V end lost 6 bases, the J end lost 7 bases, and 9 bases lay between the germline ends. From germline, CDR1 is SNHLY and CDR2 FYNNEI. CDR3 protein: CASSQRVEKLFF. As DNA, the CDR3 is TGTGCCAGCAGCCAAAGGGTTGAAAAACTGTTTTTT.

The chain employs TRBV7-2 and TRBJ2-3, with D perhaps TRBD1 or TRBD2 (6 bases each). Trimming pared 2 bases from V and 0 bases from J, leaving 24 bases between. Germline V lookup: CDR1 SGHTA, CDR2 FQGNSA. The CDR3 is 20 amino acids. CDR3 nucleotides: TGTGCCAGCAGCTTATTGTTTAATTCGGGTCGGGGGCAAAGCACAGATACGCAGTATTTT. Protein: CASSLLFNSGRGQSTDTQYF.

The gene calls are TRBV20-1 and TRBJ1-1; unclear D gene. The CDR3 extends over 13 amino acids. The germline CDR1 and CDR2 sequences are DFQATT and SNEGSKA (reference sequence). The V and J ends lost 1 base and 4 bases respectively, with 10 bases between them. The CDR3 DNA reads as TGCAGTGCTAGAGTCGAGGCCCGCACTGAAGCTTTCTTT. This codes for CSARVEARTEAFF.

This clonotype was seen a few times. The chain uses TRBV6-5 and TRBJ2-5, with 7 nucleotides matching TRBD1. The germline gives CDR1 MNHEY, CDR2 SVGAGI. V trimming: 2 bases; J trimming: 1 base; junction bases outside the gene matches: 4. The CDR3 has 15 amino acids. CDR3 nucleotides: TGTGCCAGCAGTTACGACAGGGCCCTCCAAGAGACCCAGTACTTC. It specifies CASSYDRALQETQYF.

This clonotype was observed a few times. The chain uses TRBV15 and TRBJ2-3; TRBD2 might be the D (6 bases). Trimming left V 7 bases short and J 6 bases short, with 20 bases between. CDR3 length equals 15 residues. Germline V lookup: CDR1 LNHNV, CDR2 YYDKDF (reference sequence). Here the CDR3 reads CATTGRASEPDTQYF. The CDR3 coding sequence is TGTGCCACCACCGGACGGGCTAGCGAACCGGATACGCAGTATTTT.

The V gene is TRBV6-1, the J gene TRBJ2-7, with D possibly TRBD2 on 5 matching bases. V was pared by 7 bases and J by 3 bases, with 19 bases between. The CDR3 consists of 15 residues. Germline V gene data show CDR1 as MNHNS and CDR2 as SASEGT. The CDR3 here is CASTVGGLSVYEQYF. The DNA of the CDR3 is TGTGCCAGCACTGTCGGAGGACTTTCAGTCTACGAGCAGTACTTC.

The genes are TRBV9 and TRBJ2-3; 12 nucleotides match TRBD2. CDR3 size: 17 residues. Germline loops: CDR1 SGDLS, CDR2 YYNGEE. J was trimmed by 4 bases and V by 0 bases; bases with no gene match: 6. The CDR3 DNA reads TGTGCCAGCAGCGTAGACCCTAGCGGGAGGGCCGCAGATACGCAGTATTTT. Its protein is CASSVDPSGRAADTQYF.

The chain has TRBV5-1 and TRBJ2-3; 8 bases align to TRBD1. The V and J ends lost 4 bases and 4 bases, in that order; junction bases with no gene match: 5. Germline values: CDR1 SGHRS, CDR2 YFSETQ. The CDR3 extends over 14 amino acids. The DNA of the CDR3 is TGCGCCAGCAGCCCACAGGGACAGGCAGATACGCAGTATTTT. It encodes CASSPQGQADTQYF.

This clonotype was recorded many times. This chain connects TRBV9 to TRBJ1-2, with a possible D match to TRBD1 (6 bases). Germline V gene sequence: CDR1 SGDLS, CDR2 YYNGEE. The CDR3 length is 15 residues. The ends were cut back, 3 bases at V and 1 base at J, with 13 bases in the middle. The CDR3 is CASSATGLRNYGYTF. The DNA of the CDR3 is TGTGCCAGCAGCGCAACAGGGTTGCGTAACTATGGCTACACCTTC.

The gene calls are TRBV7-9 and TRBJ1-2; TRBD1 is a possible D gene (5 bases). Germline CDR1 reads SEHNR; CDR2 reads FQNEAQ (reference sequence). V was clipped by 1 base and J by 4 bases, with 13 bases between them. CDR3 length equals 15 residues. CDR3 DNA sequence: TGTGCCAGCAGCTTAGGAACGACAGATTTCTATGGCTACACCTTC. Its translation: CASSLGTTDFYGYTF.

In its sample, this clonotype was seen a few times. This chain connects TRBV4-3 to TRBJ1-2; D is ambiguous. In germline, CDR1 is LGHNA, CDR2 YSLEER. This CDR3 region has 15 residues. V was trimmed by 3 bases and J by 2 bases, leaving 13 bases between them. In DNA form, the CDR3 reads TGCGCCAGCAGCCACGCCACGGGAGTCAACTATGGCTACACCTTC. It specifies CASSHATGVNYGYTF.